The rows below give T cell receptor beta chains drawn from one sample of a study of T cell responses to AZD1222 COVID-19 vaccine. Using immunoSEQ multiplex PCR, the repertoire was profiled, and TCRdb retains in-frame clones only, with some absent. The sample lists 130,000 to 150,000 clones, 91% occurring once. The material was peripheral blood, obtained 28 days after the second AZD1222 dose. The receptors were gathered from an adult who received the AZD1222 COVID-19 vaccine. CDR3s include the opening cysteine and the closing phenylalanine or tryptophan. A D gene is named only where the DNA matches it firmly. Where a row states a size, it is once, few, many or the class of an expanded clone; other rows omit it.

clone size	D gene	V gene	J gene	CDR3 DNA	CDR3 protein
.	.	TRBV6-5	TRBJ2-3	TGTGCCAGCACCGAGGGGCCCCCTAGCACAGATACGCAGTATTTT	CASTEGPPSTDTQYF
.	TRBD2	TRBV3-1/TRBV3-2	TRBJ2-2	TGTGCCAGCAGCCCACTATTCGGACTAGCGGGGGTGTACACCGGGGAGCTGTTTTTT	CASSPLFGLAGVYTGELFF
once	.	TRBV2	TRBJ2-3	TGTGCCAGGGAGACTACAAAGGCAGATACGCAGTATTTT	CARETTKADTQYF
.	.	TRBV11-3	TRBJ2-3	TGTGCCAGCAGCTCGCTCTCTAGCACAGATACGCAGTATTTT	CASSSLSSTDTQYF
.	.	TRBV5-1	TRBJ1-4	TGCGCCAGCAGCTTGGTCGGCAGGTTGGCAACTAATGAAAAACTGTTTTTT	CASSLVGRLATNEKLFF
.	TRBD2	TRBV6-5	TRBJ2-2	TGTGCCAGCAAGCGGGGGGCGAGATACACCGGGGAGCTGTTTTTT	CASKRGARYTGELFF
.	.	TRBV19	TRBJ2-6	TGTGCCAGTACGGGTGACGGAAGGATCTCTGGGGCCAACGTCCTGACTTTC	CASTGDGRISGANVLTF
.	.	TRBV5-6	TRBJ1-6	TGTGCCAGCAGCTTGGGTAGGGCCTCCTATAATTCACCCCTCCACTTT	CASSLGRASYNSPLHF
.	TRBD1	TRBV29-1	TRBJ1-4	TGCAGCGTTGAGGGACAGAATAATGAAAAACTGTTTTTT	CSVEGQNNEKLFF
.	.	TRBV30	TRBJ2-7	TGTGCCTGGAGTCCCGTAGCGAGAGCTAACTACGAGCAGTACTTC	CAWSPVARANYEQYF
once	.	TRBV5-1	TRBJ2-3	TGCGCCAGCAGCTTCTGGGGATCCTCTAGCACAGATACGCAGTATTTT	CASSFWGSSSTDTQYF
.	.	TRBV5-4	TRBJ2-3	TGTGCCAGCAGCTTCGACGGTCGCACAGATACGCAGTATTTT	CASSFDGRTDTQYF
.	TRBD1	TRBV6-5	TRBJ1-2	TGTGCCACCCTTGGGACAGCGAATATTTATGGCTACACCTTC	CATLGTANIYGYTF
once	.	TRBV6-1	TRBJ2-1	TGTGCCAGCAGTGAAGGAAACTACAATGAGCAGTTCTTC	CASSEGNYNEQFF
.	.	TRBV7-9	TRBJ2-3	TGTGCCAGCAGCTTCTCCCCGGGACCCTACACAGATACGCAGTATTTT	CASSFSPGPYTDTQYF
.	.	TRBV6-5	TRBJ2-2	TGTGCCAGCAGTTCAGGAGGTCACACCGGGGAGCTGTTTTTT	CASSSGGHTGELFF
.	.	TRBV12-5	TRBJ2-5	TGTGCCCTGCCCTGGCGGATTGAGACCCAGTACTTC	CALPWRIETQYF
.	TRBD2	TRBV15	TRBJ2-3	TGTGCCACCAGCGGACACACTAGCGGAGAGACCGCAGATACGCAGTATTTT	CATSGHTSGETADTQYF
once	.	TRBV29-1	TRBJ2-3	TGCACGCACCGGGACGGCGGCACAGATACGCAGTATTTT	CTHRDGGTDTQYF
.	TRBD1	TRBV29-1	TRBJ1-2	TGCAGCGTTGTTTCAGGGGGTTTTTCTGGCTACACCTTC	CSVVSGGFSGYTF
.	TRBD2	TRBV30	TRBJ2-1	TGTGCCTGGGGTGGACTAGGGATCAGTTACAATGAGCAGTTCTTC	CAWGGLGISYNEQFF
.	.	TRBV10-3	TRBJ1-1	TGTGCCATCAGACCAGAAAACACTGAAGCTTTCTTT	CAIRPENTEAFF
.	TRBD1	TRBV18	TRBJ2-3	TGTGCCAGCTCACCACGGACAGGGGGCGCAGATACGCAGTATTTT	CASSPRTGGADTQYF
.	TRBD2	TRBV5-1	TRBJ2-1	TGCGCCAGCAGCTTGGCCGGGACTAGCGGGGGGGCGAAGAAGTTCTTC	CASSLAGTSGGAKKFF